The count of the clone carrying this T cell receptor beta chain is one. CDR1 is SGHRS and CDR2 is YFSETQ in the germline V gene. Trimming stripped 6 bases from V and 0 bases from J, with 9 bases between. This CDR3 spans 13 amino acids. This entry is derived from a study of shared clonotypes between healthy human individuals. Generated by immunoSEQ multiplex PCR, the TCRdb table keeps only in-frame clones and is missing some. The table lists about 1.4 million clones, approximately 97% of them singletons. All donors were Caucasian adults living in Nashville, Tennessee. The source of this sequence is a man aged 25-45 years in good health. This chain connects TRBV5-1 to TRBJ1-1; D remains unclear. Material: naive CD4+ T cells sorted from blood. The subset: CD45RA+ positively selected. CDR3 loop: CASNLYMNTEAFF. CDR3 sequence (DNA): TGCGCCAGCAACCTATATATGAACACTGAAGCTTTCTTT.